This TCR beta chain is drawn from a study of shared clonotypes between healthy human individuals. A note on this clone: Its target is not known.

Findings and limits, study-wide: Some naive CD4 clonotypes, roughly 4.5%, turned up in common across several donors.

V lost 2 bases to trimming and J lost 8 bases, with 10 bases between them. CDR3 size: 13 residues. From germline, CDR1 is MGHRA and CDR2 YSYEKL. Only in-frame clones appear in the TCRdb table, and some are missing; sequencing was by immunoSEQ multiplex PCR. This sample has around 700,000 clones, with around 72% found just once. Sequencing was carried out using memory CD4+ T cells sorted from blood. Subset indicated: CD45RA-negative fraction. The receptor's source is a woman aged 25 to 39 in good health. The chain recombines TRBV4-1 with TRBJ1-5; D not certain. CDR3 region: CASSQIELEPQHF. The CDR3 DNA sequence: TGCGCCAGCAGCCAAATCGAGTTGGAGCCCCAGCATTTT.